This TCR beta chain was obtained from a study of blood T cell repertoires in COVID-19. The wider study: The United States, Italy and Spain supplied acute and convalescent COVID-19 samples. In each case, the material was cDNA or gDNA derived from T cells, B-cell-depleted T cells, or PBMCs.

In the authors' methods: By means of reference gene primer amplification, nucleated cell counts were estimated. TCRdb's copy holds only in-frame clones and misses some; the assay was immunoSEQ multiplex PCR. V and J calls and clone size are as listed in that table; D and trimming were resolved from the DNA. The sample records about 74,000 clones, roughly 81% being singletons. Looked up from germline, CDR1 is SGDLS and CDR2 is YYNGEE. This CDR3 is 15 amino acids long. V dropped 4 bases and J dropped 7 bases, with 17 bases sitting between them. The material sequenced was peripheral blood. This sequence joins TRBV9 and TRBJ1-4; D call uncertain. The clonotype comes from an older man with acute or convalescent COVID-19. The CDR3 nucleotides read TGTGCCAGCAGCCCTCAGTTGGAGTTTAGTGAAAAACTGTTTTTT. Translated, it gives CASSPQLEFSEKLFF. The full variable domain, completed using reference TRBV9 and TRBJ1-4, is DSGVTQTPKHLITATGQRVTLRCSPRSGDLSVYWYQQSLDQGLQFLIQYYNGEERAKGNILERFSAQQFPDLHSELNLSSLELGDSALYFCASSPQLEFSEKLFFGSGTQLSVL.